The 11 T cell receptor beta chains below come from one sample, sequenced in a study of graft-versus-host responses after intestinal transplantation. Produced via immunoSEQ multiplex PCR; TCRdb's table is partial and in-frame only. This repertoire shows tens of thousands of clones, approximately 95% found once; its top ten account for 0.2% to 0.25%. No antigens are known for them. This specimen consisted of unstimulated CD8+ T cells sorted from spleen or lymph node cells, obtained before transplant. All receptors come from a human donor who was the organ donor for an intestinal transplant.

The chain employs TRBV11-1 and TRBJ2-5; D ambiguous. Judging by the DNA end, TRBJ2-7 fits better; the J call may be wrong. The CDR3 loop spans 13 amino acids. Germline CDR1 and CDR2: SGHAT and FQDESV (reference sequence). The CDR3 reads CASSPLEAGEQYF. CDR3 DNA sequence: TGTGCCAGCAGCCCCTTGGAAGCCGGCGAGCAGTACTTC.

This rearrangement joins TRBV9 to TRBJ2-2, with 10 bases lining up with TRBD2. The CDR3 has 16 residues. V dropped 0 bases and J dropped 4; count of bases not matched to a gene: 3. Per the germline V gene, CDR1 is SGDLS and CDR2 is YYNGEE. The CDR3 is CASSVASGGGTGELFF. As DNA, the CDR3 is TGTGCCAGCAGCGTAGCTAGCGGGGGAGGCACCGGGGAGCTGTTTTTT.

The genes are TRBV4-1 and TRBJ2-7; possibly TRBD1 for D (5 bases). V was clipped by 3 bases and J by 5 bases, with 17 bases between them. This CDR3 has 15 amino acids. Germline assignment: CDR1 MGHRA and CDR2 YSYEKL. In nucleotides, the CDR3 is TGCGCCAGCAGCCAGGGGTGGCCAGGGCCCAACGAGCAGTACTTC. It specifies CASSQGWPGPNEQYF.

V and J are TRBV4-3 and TRBJ2-3; D may match TRBD1 or TRBD2 (6 bases each). The germline CDR1 and CDR2 sequences are LGHNA and YSLEER. Deletions cut 4 bases from V and 1 base from J, with 12 bases between. The CDR3 covers 15 residues. DNA of the CDR3: TGCGCCAGCAGCCCTCGGGGGCTAGGCACAGATACGCAGTATTTT. Encoded protein: CASSPRGLGTDTQYF.

The chain uses TRBV9 and TRBJ2-7, with TRBD1 identical over 12 bases. V shed 4 bases, J shed 3 bases, and the junction held 5 bases outside the gene matches. The germline gives CDR1 SGDLS, CDR2 YYNGEE. The CDR3 has 15 residues. The CDR3 DNA follows: TGTGCCAGCAGCCTCGGGACAGGGGGCATCTACGAGCAGTACTTC. Residues: CASSLGTGGIYEQYF.

The rearrangement joins TRBV5-4 to TRBJ1-2; D perhaps matches TRBD1 (6 bases). Germline V gives CDR1 SGHNT, CDR2 YYREEE (reference sequence). V gave up 4 bases and J gave up 1 base, with 17 bases separating them. This CDR3 has 16 residues. The CDR3 DNA reads as TGTGCCAGCAGCCCCTCCCCCACAGGGCTTAACTATGGCTACACCTTC. This encodes CASSPSPTGLNYGYTF.

The CDR3 protein is CASSPAPSGDTQYF. The CDR3 DNA is TGTGCCAGCTCACCAGCCCCTAGCGGGGATACGCAGTATTTT. The rearrangement joins TRBV18 to TRBJ2-3, with 8 bases aligning to TRBD2. The germline CDR1 and CDR2 sequences are KGHSH and LQKENI. The trim removed 2 bases at V and 6 bases at J, leaving 4 bases unmatched. The CDR3 spans 14 residues.

The CDR3 region has the DNA TGCGCCAGCAGCCAAGACTCTGGGGTAGCGGGGGCCGGCCCCTACGAGCAGTACTTC. Amino acid sequence: CASSQDSGVAGAGPYEQYF. The V and J genes are TRBV4-1 and TRBJ2-7, with TRBD2 identical over 9 bases. Unmatched junction bases numbered 14, after V lost 0 bases and J lost 2 bases. The CDR3 has 19 amino acids. Germline lookup yields CDR1 MGHRA and CDR2 YSYEKL.

The chain joins TRBV28 to TRBJ1-3, with D perhaps matching TRBD1 (5 bases). The V end lost 6 bases, the J end lost 4 bases, and 10 bases lay between the germline ends. Germline CDR1 and CDR2: MDHEN and SYDVKM. The CDR3 extends over 13 amino acids. The CDR3 region has the DNA TGTGCCAGCAGGAAATCAGGGGGAAACACCATATATTTT. Its translation: CASRKSGGNTIYF.

The gene calls are TRBV4-2 and TRBJ1-5; TRBD1 aligns across 11 bases. The ends lost 0 bases at V and 4 bases at J; junction bases unmatched: 5. The germline V gene encodes CDR1 LGHNA and CDR2 YNFKEQ. The CDR3 covers 17 residues. CDR3 coding DNA: TGTGCCAGCAGCCAAGACGGGACAGGGGGTGAGAATCAGCCCCAGCATTTT. This sequence encodes CASSQDGTGGENQPQHF.

Only one count was recorded for this clone. This chain uses TRBV30 with TRBJ2-7, with D maybe TRBD2 (6 bases). The CDR3 is 17 amino acids. The V gene's germline CDR1 is GTSNPN and CDR2 SVGIG (reference sequence). Trimming removed 8 bases from V and 1 base from J, with 27 bases in between. The CDR3 DNA follows: TGTGCCCTTGCGGGGTTGGGGCAAGCCATTCGTTCCTACGAGCAGTACTTC. It is translated as CALAGLGQAIRSYEQYF.